The 29 T cell receptor beta chains given below trace back to one sample, sequenced in a study of beta chain features in type 1 diabetes. Investigators reverse transcribed all isolated RNA, so they sequenced expressed TCRB transcripts. Assay: immunoSEQ multiplex PCR; the TCRdb copy retains only in-frame clones and omits some. This sample yields over 300,000 clones, of which over 7% are seen a single time; 0.9% to 1.1% belongs to the top ten. Study outcomes and limitations: TCRB CDR3s from Type 1 diabetes patients were moderately but significantly shorter in all four CD4+ subsets.

Which antigens these TCRs recognize remains unknown. Source material: central memory CD4+ T cells from blood. The receptors originated from a man younger than 40 with type 1 diabetes.

This clone was recorded a few times. The chain links TRBV6-6 to TRBJ1-2; the D is unclear. The V gene lost 5 bases and the J gene lost 5 bases, with 12 bases spanning the gap. Germline loops: CDR1 MNHNY, CDR2 SVGAGI (reference sequence). The CDR3 is 13 residues long. CDR3 nucleotides: TGTGCCAGCAGTCCCCAGGAGGAGTATGGCTACACCTTC. It is translated as CASSPQEEYGYTF.

This chain connects TRBV5-6 to TRBJ2-3; D possibly matches TRBD1 or TRBD2 (5 bases each). The CDR3 extends over 13 amino acids. CDR1 and CDR2 (germline): SGHDT, YYEEEE. V lost 2 bases, J lost 2 bases, and 6 bases lay in between. Here the CDR3 reads CASSFGTTDTQYF. The CDR3 coding sequence is TGTGCCAGCAGCTTCGGGACCACAGATACGCAGTATTTT.

The chain uses TRBV18 and TRBJ2-4; a possible D gene is TRBD2 (5 bases). Germline CDR1 KGHSH, CDR2 LQKENI. The CDR3 covers 13 residues. With 3 bases removed from V and 4 bases from J, the gap between germline ends came to 7 bases. CDR3 protein: CASSPGGKNIQYF. Here the CDR3 DNA reads TGTGCCAGCTCACCGGGCGGGAAAAACATTCAGTACTTC.

A few counts support this clone. This chain links TRBV28 with TRBJ2-6; maybe TRBD1 (6 bases). The length of the CDR3 is 14 residues. The V gene's germline CDR1 is MDHEN and CDR2 SYDVKM. Trimming removed 5 bases from V and 1 base from J, with 6 bases in between. Here the CDR3 DNA reads TGTGCCAGCAGTACAGGGTCTGGGGCCAACGTCCTGACTTTC. It is translated as CASSTGSGANVLTF.

The gene calls are TRBV6-6 and TRBJ2-5; no definite D call. The germline CDR1 and CDR2 sequences are MNHNY and SVGAGI (reference sequence). This CDR3 has 12 amino acids. The V end was cut by 6 bases, the J end by 5 bases, with 10 bases between. CDR3 amino acids: CASSPNDETQYF. The CDR3 DNA follows: TGTGCCAGCAGCCCGAACGATGAGACCCAGTACTTC.

Only a few counts were recorded for this clone. The CDR3 DNA reads TGTGCCACCCAAGACAGGGGGGGCTTCAACTATGGCTACACCTTC. As protein: CATQDRGGFNYGYTF. V gene TRBV10-3 combines with J gene TRBJ1-2; 9 positions agree with TRBD1. Germline CDR1 is ENHRY and CDR2 is SYGVKD. J gave up 2 bases and V 10 bases, and 11 bases lay outside the gene matches. The CDR3 has 15 residues.

This clone appeared a few times. The rearrangement uses TRBV30 and TRBJ1-5; D remains ambiguous. Germline CDR1 reads GTSNPN; CDR2 reads SVGIG (reference sequence). Between the trimmed V and J ends, which lost 2 bases and 2 bases, there was a span of 10 bases. The CDR3 has 14 residues. The CDR3 nucleotides are TGTGCCTGGAGTACCGCCGGCGGCAATCAGCCCCAGCATTTT. It codes for CAWSTAGGNQPQHF. The full variable domain, completed using reference TRBV30 and TRBJ1-5, is SQTIHQWPATLVQPVGSPLSLECTVEGTSNPNLYWYRQAAGRGLQLLFYSVGIGQISSEVPQNLSASRPQDRQFILSSKKLLLSDSGFYLCAWSTAGGNQPQHFGDGTRLSIL.

The V gene is TRBV5-1, the J gene TRBJ1-5; D is unresolved. V was pared by 0 bases and J by 0 bases, with 7 bases between. The germline CDR1 and CDR2 sequences are SGHRS and YFSETQ. The CDR3 has 15 residues. CDR3 region: CASSLGGVSNQPQHF. In nucleotides, the CDR3 is TGCGCCAGCAGCTTGGGGGGAGTTAGCAATCAGCCCCAGCATTTT.

Of note for this clone: Distinct nucleotide sequences in the sample also encode this CDR3. This chain connects TRBV7-2 to TRBJ1-1; D remains ambiguous. Germline values: CDR1 SGHTA, CDR2 FQGNSA. The CDR3 runs to 14 residues. V lost 1 base and J 2 bases, leaving 8 bases between the germline ends. The CDR3: CASSLGRQNTEAFF. The CDR3 DNA follows: TGTGCCAGCAGCTTAGGTCGACAAAACACTGAAGCTTTCTTT.

The table lists this clone with many counts. The J gene is TRBJ2-1, the V gene TRBV6-6, with TRBD1 matching 7 bases. Germline CDR1 MNHNY, CDR2 SVGAGI (reference sequence). V lost 6 bases and J lost 3; bases outside the gene matches: 5. This CDR3 has 14 residues. This CDR3 is CASSPGQLYNEQFF. The CDR3, as DNA: TGTGCCAGCAGCCCGGGACAGCTCTACAATGAGCAGTTCTTC.

Ten or more counts support this clone. This rearrangement joins TRBV4-1 to TRBJ1-5, with D hard to call. The CDR3 consists of 15 residues. Per germline, CDR1 MGHRA and CDR2 YSYEKL. V dropped 0 bases and J dropped 9 bases, with 15 bases sitting between them. CDR3 in DNA: TGCGCCAGCAGCCAAGAATGGCGGGCTTTGACGCCCCAGCATTTT. This sequence encodes CASSQEWRALTPQHF.

The chain couples TRBV7-9 to TRBJ2-5, with no clear D. The J call may be in error: the DNA end matches TRBJ2-7 better. Germline CDR1 and CDR2: SEHNR and FQNEAQ (reference sequence). The CDR3 totals 16 residues. The CDR3 bases are TGTGCCAGCAGCTCCGCCCTGGGTCAAGTACCATACGAGCAGTACTTC. Residues: CASSSALGQVPYEQYF.

This clone was found a few times. The chain joins TRBV7-2 to TRBJ2-1, with TRBD1 matching over 9 bases. The V and J ends lost 5 bases and 5 bases, in that order; junction bases with no gene match: 10. The CDR3 spans 16 residues. Germline V CDR1 and CDR2: SGHTA, FQGNSA. The CDR3 bases are TGTGCCAGCAGCGTACCAACAGGGGGCATCAACAATGAGCAGTTCTTC. Its translation: CASSVPTGGINNEQFF.

This clone has a handful of counts. This chain connects TRBV21-1 to TRBJ1-5; the DNA was not compared with TRBD1, the D call given in the table. TRBV21-1 is tagged as a pseudogene. The CDR3 runs to 16 residues. CDR3 sequence reads: CASSTLSTGSDQPQHF. The CDR3 DNA is TGTGCCAGCAGCACTCTCTCGACAGGGTCGGATCAGCCCCAGCATTTT.

This clone turned up a few times. The chain employs TRBV19 and TRBJ2-2; weak D call: TRBD1 (6 bases). This CDR3 has 16 residues. V was clipped by 9 bases and J by 2 bases, with 19 bases between them. Germline lookup yields CDR1 LNHDA and CDR2 SQIVND (reference sequence). CDR3 sequence: CASRGRGTGNTGELFF. The CDR3 DNA reads as TGTGCCAGCCGGGGTAGGGGGACCGGTAACACCGGGGAGCTGTTTTTT.

This clone was observed a few times. The chain couples TRBV19 to TRBJ2-1, with D uncertain. Per the germline V gene, CDR1 is LNHDA and CDR2 is SQIVND (reference sequence). The CDR3 consists of 14 residues. V lost 7 bases and J lost 9, with 19 bases in between. The CDR3, as DNA: TGTGCCAGTACCCCGCCGGGTAGCATAGTTGAGCAGTTCTTC. Amino acid sequence: CASTPPGSIVEQFF.

The V call is TRBV5-1, the J call TRBJ2-2; no definite D call. This CDR3 is built from 15 residues. Per the germline V gene, CDR1 is SGHRS and CDR2 is YFSETQ. Trimming removed 9 bases from V and 1 base from J, with 16 bases in between. CDR3 sequence: CATGPAVLNTGELFF. Here the CDR3 DNA reads TGCGCCACCGGTCCAGCAGTGCTGAACACCGGGGAGCTGTTTTTT.

This clone was counted only a few times. The rearrangement links TRBV5-1 to TRBJ2-3, with 9 positions matching TRBD2. Germline trimming cut 4 bases from V and 6 bases from J; bases unmatched to any gene: 12. CDR3 length: 16 amino acids. Germline values: CDR1 SGHRS, CDR2 YFSETQ. The CDR3 DNA sequence: TGCGCCAGCAGCGGAGATGGAGCGGGGGGAAAGGATACGCAGTATTTT. Protein: CASSGDGAGGKDTQYF.

This clone was counted ten times or more. The gene calls are TRBV23-1 and TRBJ2-1; TRBD1 agrees at 10 bases. TRBV23-1 is treated as an ORF (open reading frame) with a function not yet certain. The ends lost 6 bases at V and 6 bases at J; junction bases unmatched: 8. CDR3 length: 15 residues. The CDR3 DNA sequence: TGCGCCAGCAGAGGGAGACAGGGGGCAAGCAATGAGCAGTTCTTC. Amino acid sequence: CASRGRQGASNEQFF.

As to this clone: Other DNA sequences in this specimen translate into the identical CDR3. This chain uses TRBV7-8 with TRBJ2-2; tentatively, D is TRBD2 (6 bases). This CDR3 contains 16 residues. CDR1 is SGHVS, CDR2 FQNEAQ, per germline. V lost 2 bases and J 0 bases, leaving 10 bases between the germline ends. The CDR3 sequence is CASSLTGETNTGELFF. The CDR3 nucleotides read TGTGCCAGCAGCTTAACGGGGGAGACGAACACCGGGGAGCTGTTTTTT.

This clone was recorded a few times. This chain links TRBV30 with TRBJ1-2, with 7 positions matching TRBD1. CDR1 and CDR2 (germline): GTSNPN, SVGIG (reference sequence). The CDR3 length is 13 residues. The V gene end was trimmed by 0 bases and the J gene end by 7 bases; junction bases not matched to a gene: 5. CDR3 nucleotide sequence: TGTGCCTGGAGTGTACGACAGGGAGTTGGCTACACCTTC. Protein sequence: CAWSVRQGVGYTF.

This rearrangement joins TRBV28 to TRBJ1-3; TRBD1 is a possible D gene (5 bases). Looked up from germline, CDR1 is MDHEN and CDR2 is SYDVKM. The CDR3 length is 16 residues. Trimming took off 5 bases at V and 0 bases at J, with 14 bases between the two ends. CDR3 coding DNA: TGTGCCAGCAGTCCCGGGACCGTCCACTCTGGAAACACCATATATTTT. It translates to CASSPGTVHSGNTIYF. The full variable domain, completed using reference TRBV28 and TRBJ1-3, is DVKVTQSSRYLVKRTGEKVFLECVQDMDHENMFWYRQDPGLGLRLIYFSYDVKMKEKGDIPEGYSVSREKKERFSLILESASTNQTSMYLCASSPGTVHSGNTIYFGEGSWLTVV.

V gene TRBV29-1 combines with J gene TRBJ1-1, with 11 positions matching TRBD1. Germline lookup yields CDR1 SQVTM and CDR2 ANQGSEA. The CDR3 runs 15 residues. V lost 5 bases and J lost 6; bases outside the gene matches: 11. The CDR3 loop reads CSVWGTGGGPAEAFF. The CDR3 bases are TGCAGCGTTTGGGGGACAGGGGGAGGCCCGGCTGAAGCTTTCTTT.

The rearrangement links TRBV2 to TRBJ1-6; tentative D call: TRBD1 (5 bases). There are 14 residues in the CDR3. Germline V gene data show CDR1 as SNHLY and CDR2 as FYNNEI. Trimming cost V 6 bases and J 7 bases, with 13 bases left between them. CDR3 bases: TGTGCCAGCAGAGGGACCTCGCGAAATTCACCCCTCCACTTT. It specifies CASRGTSRNSPLHF.

This clone was counted only a few times. The sample contains more than one DNA sequence encoding this CDR3. This chain connects TRBV19 to TRBJ1-5, with 10 bases that match TRBD1. V lost 4 bases, J lost 2 bases, and 2 bases stayed unmatched. The CDR3 has 15 residues. The germline V gene has CDR1 LNHDA and CDR2 SQIVND (reference sequence). The CDR3 coding sequence is TGTGCCAGTAGTAAAGGGACAGGGGGCAATCAGCCCCAGCATTTT. Translating it yields CASSKGTGGNQPQHF.

V gene TRBV7-9 combines with J gene TRBJ2-3; no clear D. The length of the CDR3 is 13 residues. Germline V gives CDR1 SEHNR, CDR2 FQNEAQ (reference sequence). V was shortened by 3 bases and J by 8 bases, with 12 bases between the two germline ends. This CDR3 reads CASSLVAVGTQYF. In DNA, the CDR3 is TGTGCCAGCAGCTTGGTGGCCGTGGGTACGCAGTATTTT.

In its sample, this clone was seen a few times. The V gene is TRBV14, the J gene TRBJ1-1; 8 positions match TRBD1. V dropped 5 bases and J dropped 3; count of bases not matched to a gene: 5. This CDR3 has 14 residues. CDR1 is SGHDN, CDR2 FVKESK, per germline. The CDR3 reads CASSMQGAYTEAFF. The CDR3 DNA follows: TGTGCCAGCAGCATGCAGGGGGCCTACACTGAAGCTTTCTTT.

With regard to this clone: Other DNA sequences in the same sample also yield this CDR3. In nucleotides, the CDR3 is TGTGCCAGCTCACCACCCACAGGAGCCTACGAGCAGTACTTC. Translation gives CASSPPTGAYEQYF. This chain uses TRBV18 with TRBJ2-7; TRBD1 is a possible D gene (5 bases). The CDR3 covers 14 residues. Germline V CDR1 and CDR2: KGHSH, LQKENI. V dropped 0 bases and J dropped 2 bases, with 8 bases sitting between them.

This clone was counted only a few times. In the same sample, other DNA sequences code for this CDR3. V is TRBV18 and J is TRBJ2-7; TRBD1 matches 8 bases. The germline CDR1 and CDR2 sequences are KGHSH and LQKENI. The CDR3 has 13 residues. Trimming at V came to 3 bases and at J to 3 bases, leaving 1 base not matched to a gene. Written as DNA, the CDR3 is TGTGCCAGCTCACCGGGACAGGACTACGAGCAGTACTTC. It specifies CASSPGQDYEQYF.